The clone carrying this T cell receptor beta chain was seen repeatedly, ten times or more. Its antigen is as yet unknown. This entry belongs to a study of blood T cells in healthy people across ages. Combining a sample-barcoded 5' primer with a J-beta primer mix, a second PCR ran for about 6 to 11 cycles. At least 2.5 million CDR3-containing paired-end reads were obtained per sample. In TCRdb, the 5' RACE reads were re-called with MiXCR into one record per CDR3 protein. This sample has 1.5 million to 2 million distinct CDR3 sequences, with about 32% found just once. Points from the study as a whole: Roughly linear age-related decline in beta diversity appeared, significant by age about 40. One million T cells yielded diversity estimates that were considered underestimates. Unsorted PBMCs blocked a conclusive comparison of naive and antigen-experienced cells.

Sequencing was done on a sample of blood. The origin of this receptor is a woman in her twenties or thirties in good health.

CDR3: CASKTGTSGYNEQFF. DNA for the CDR3: TGTGCCAGCAAGACCGGGACTAGCGGTTACAATGAGCAGTTCTTC. J is TRBJ2-1 and V is TRBV12-3 or TRBV12-4; 11 positions match TRBD2. Trimming at V came to 7 bases and at J to 4 bases, leaving 6 bases not matched to a gene. The CDR3 runs to 15 residues.